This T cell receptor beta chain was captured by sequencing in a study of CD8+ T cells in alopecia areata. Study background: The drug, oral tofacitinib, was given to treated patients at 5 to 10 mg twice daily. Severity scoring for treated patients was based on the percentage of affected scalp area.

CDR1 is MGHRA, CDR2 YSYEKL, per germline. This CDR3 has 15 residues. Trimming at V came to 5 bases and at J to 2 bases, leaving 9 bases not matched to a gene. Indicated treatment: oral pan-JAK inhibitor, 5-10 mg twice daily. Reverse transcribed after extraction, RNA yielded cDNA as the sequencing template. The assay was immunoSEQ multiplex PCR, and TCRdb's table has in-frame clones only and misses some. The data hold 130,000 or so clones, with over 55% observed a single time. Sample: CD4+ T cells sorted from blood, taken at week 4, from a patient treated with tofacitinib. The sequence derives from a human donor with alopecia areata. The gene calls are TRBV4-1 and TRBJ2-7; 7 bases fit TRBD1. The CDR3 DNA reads TGCGCCAGCAGCGGGACGGGACAGCGAGCCTACGAGCAGTACTTC. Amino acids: CASSGTGQRAYEQYF.